One and the same sample provided the 23 T cell receptor beta chains below, sequenced in a study of OX40 agonist ivuxolimab in advanced cancers. The data were produced by immunoSEQ multiplex PCR, yet TCRdb's version contains in-frame clones alone and is incomplete. The sample lists 20,000 to 25,000 clones, over 70% occurring once. This specimen was CD4+ or CD8+ T cells sorted from blood, taken in a trial of the OX40 agonist ivuxolimab. All receptors come from an adult with an advanced solid tumor such as melanoma, head and neck, liver or kidney cancer.

The chain employs TRBV30 and TRBJ2-2, with D unclear. The CDR3 has 12 residues. Germline values: CDR1 GTSNPN, CDR2 SVGIG (reference sequence). The V end lost 0 bases, the J end lost 8 bases, and 7 bases lay between the germline ends. CDR3 DNA sequence: TGTGCCTGGAGTGTACTAATAGGGGAGCTGTTTTTT. Residues: CAWSVLIGELFF. Based on the CDR3 plus reference TRBV30 and TRBJ2-2, the full variable domain is SQTIHQWPATLVQPVGSPLSLECTVEGTSNPNLYWYRQAAGRGLQLLFYSVGIGQISSEVPQNLSASRPQDRQFILSSKKLLLSDSGFYLCAWSVLIGELFFGEGSRLTVL.

V usage is TRBV13 and J usage is TRBJ2-3, with D perhaps TRBD2 (5 bases). Deletions cut 7 bases from V and 0 bases from J, with 17 bases between. The CDR3 spans 16 residues. Germline CDR1 reads PRHDT; CDR2 reads FYEKMQ (reference sequence). The CDR3 DNA reads TGTGCCAGCACTTCGGCGGGTCACCTTAGCACAGATACGCAGTATTTT. Amino acids: CASTSAGHLSTDTQYF. Together with reference TRBV13 and TRBJ2-3, the CDR3 gives the full variable domain: AAGVIQSPRHLIKEKRETATLKCYPIPRHDTVYWYQQGPGQDPQFLISFYEKMQSDKGSIPDRFSAQQFSDYHSELNMSSLELGDSALYFCASTSAGHLSTDTQYFGPGTRLTVL.

The chain has TRBV9 and TRBJ2-3; D is tentatively TRBD1 or TRBD2 (5 bases each). Germline CDR1 is SGDLS and CDR2 is YYNGEE. This CDR3 comprises 16 residues. V lost 3 bases and J 1 base, leaving 15 bases between the germline ends. In DNA, the CDR3 is TGTGCCAGCAGCGCGAGGGACGGTTCAGGCACAGATACGCAGTATTTT. Translating it yields CASSARDGSGTDTQYF. The full variable domain, rest sourced from reference TRBV9 and TRBJ2-3, is DSGVTQTPKHLITATGQRVTLRCSPRSGDLSVYWYQQSLDQGLQFLIQYYNGEERAKGNILERFSAQQFPDLHSELNLSSLELGDSALYFCASSARDGSGTDTQYFGPGTRLTVL.

This chain uses TRBV27 with TRBJ2-4, with 9 nucleotides matching TRBD2. The V gene's germline CDR1 is MNHEY and CDR2 SMNVEV (reference sequence). V lost 6 bases and J lost 2; bases outside the gene matches: 14. This CDR3 is built from 18 residues. The CDR3 here is CASSLPSGTSLPKNIQYF. As DNA, the CDR3 is TGTGCCAGCAGCCTCCCGTCCGGGACTAGCCTTCCCAAAAACATTCAGTACTTC.

The V gene is TRBV4-3, the J gene TRBJ2-7, with no clear D. Germline V gene lookup returns CDR1 LGHNA and CDR2 YSLEER. The length of the CDR3 is 16 residues. V gave up 4 bases and J gave up 4 bases, with 20 bases separating them. CDR3 nucleotide sequence: TGCGCCAGCAGCCCAGACGTAGCATGGGCATGGTACGAGCAGTACTTC. Residues: CASSPDVAWAWYEQYF.

This rearrangement joins TRBV7-8 to TRBJ2-7; the match to TRBD2 covers 14 bases. V was pared by 2 bases and J by 0 bases, with 6 bases of the junction left unmatched. CDR3 size: 18 residues. Germline-derived CDR1 and CDR2 are SGHVS and FQNEAQ. The chain's CDR3 is CASSLFPGLAGDSYEQYF. The CDR3 region has the DNA TGTGCCAGCAGCTTATTCCCGGGACTAGCGGGGGACTCCTACGAGCAGTACTTC.

The V and J genes are TRBV2 and TRBJ2-1; D is perhaps TRBD1 or TRBD2 (5 bases each). V lost 6 bases, J lost 0 bases, and 12 bases lay in between. The CDR3 contains 15 residues. In germline, CDR1 is SNHLY, CDR2 FYNNEI. Here the CDR3 DNA reads TGTGCCAGCAGATTAACCGGGACCTCCTACAATGAGCAGTTCTTC. Protein sequence: CASRLTGTSYNEQFF.

This clone was detected a few times. The rearrangement links TRBV11-2 to TRBJ2-7; TRBD1 is a possible D gene (6 bases). CDR1 is SGHAT and CDR2 is FQNNGV in the germline V gene. The CDR3 length is 12 residues. Trimming left V 4 bases short and J 6 bases short, with 10 bases between. The DNA of the CDR3 is TGTGCCAGCAGCTCGGGACAAACCGAGCAGTACTTC. Translation gives CASSSGQTEQYF.

This clone was recorded a few times. The chain links TRBV9 to TRBJ1-5; D uncertain. This CDR3 spans 14 amino acids. The V gene lost 4 bases and the J gene lost 7 bases, with 15 bases spanning the gap. From germline, CDR1 is SGDLS and CDR2 YYNGEE. The CDR3 sequence is CASSRTAFWQPQHF. The CDR3 DNA reads as TGTGCCAGCAGCCGGACGGCCTTTTGGCAGCCCCAGCATTTT.

The rearrangement joins TRBV19 to TRBJ2-7; D perhaps matches TRBD2 (5 bases). The CDR3 covers 15 residues. The V gene's germline CDR1 is LNHDA and CDR2 SQIVND (reference sequence). V lost 3 bases to trimming and J lost 0 bases, with 12 bases between them. Here the CDR3 DNA reads TGTGCCAGTAGTATCCAGGCGGGCCTCTCCTACGAGCAGTACTTC. Its protein product is CASSIQAGLSYEQYF.

The chain joins TRBV28 to TRBJ2-7; TRBD2 aligns across 11 bases. Per germline, CDR1 MDHEN and CDR2 SYDVKM. This CDR3 contains 15 residues. After removal of 3 bases from V and 2 bases from J, the junction contained 3 bases not matched to a gene. In nucleotides, the CDR3 is TGTGCCAGCAGTTTGGCTAGCGGGGGGCCCTACGAGCAGTACTTC. It specifies CASSLASGGPYEQYF. Full variable domain (outside the CDR3, taken from reference TRBV28 and TRBJ2-7): DVKVTQSSRYLVKRTGEKVFLECVQDMDHENMFWYRQDPGLGLRLIYFSYDVKMKEKGDIPEGYSVSREKKERFSLILESASTNQTSMYLCASSLASGGPYEQYFGPGTRLTVT.

The CDR3 loop is CASSQWDRMGEQYF. DNA for the CDR3: TGCGCCAGCAGCCAATGGGACAGGATGGGCGAGCAGTACTTC. The J gene is TRBJ2-7, the V gene TRBV4-1, with 8 bases aligning to TRBD1. Trimming removed 2 bases from V and 6 bases from J; junction bases left unmatched: 6. The V gene's germline CDR1 is MGHRA and CDR2 YSYEKL. The CDR3 is made up of 14 amino acids.

This chain connects TRBV7-8 to TRBJ1-1; 9 nucleotides line up with TRBD1. Per the germline V gene, CDR1 is SGHVS and CDR2 is FQNEAQ. V lost 3 bases to trimming and J lost 5 bases; unmatched junction nucleotides: 7. The CDR3 runs 15 residues. CDR3 sequence: CASSLDRGVLTEAFF. Written as DNA, the CDR3 is TGTGCCAGCAGCTTGGACAGGGGAGTTCTTACTGAAGCTTTCTTT.

The chain joins TRBV19 to TRBJ1-2, with D possibly matching TRBD1 (5 bases). The CDR3 runs 14 residues. V gave up 5 bases and J gave up 3 bases, with 13 bases separating them. Germline assignment: CDR1 LNHDA and CDR2 SQIVND (reference sequence). CDR3 in amino acids: CASSSSGTYYGYTF. The CDR3 DNA is TGTGCCAGTAGTTCCTCGGGGACCTACTATGGCTACACCTTC.

The chain couples TRBV6-6 to TRBJ2-2, with D possibly being TRBD2 (6 bases). The V end lost 3 bases, the J end lost 2 bases, and 10 bases lay between the germline ends. The CDR3 consists of 15 residues. Germline V gene data show CDR1 as MNHNY and CDR2 as SVGAGI (reference sequence). The CDR3 DNA follows: TGTGCCAGCAGTTATCTACTAGCCAACACCGGGGAGCTGTTTTTT. Amino acids: CASSYLLANTGELFF.

CDR3 sequence: CASSLIGGNRYEQYF. The DNA for the CDR3 is TGTGCCAGCAGCTTGATAGGGGGGAATAGATACGAGCAGTACTTC. J is TRBJ2-7 and V is TRBV5-4; either TRBD1 or TRBD2 may supply D (6 bases each). The CDR3 spans 15 residues. V was shortened by 1 base and J by 4 bases, with 15 bases between the two germline ends. Germline-derived CDR1 and CDR2 are SGHNT and YYREEE (reference sequence).

This chain joins TRBV15 and TRBJ1-2, with D unresolved. The CDR3 spans 16 residues. The germline V and J ends were trimmed by 0 bases and 1 base, with 12 bases remaining between them. Germline V gives CDR1 LNHNV, CDR2 YYDKDF (reference sequence). This chain's CDR3 is CATSREGWSLNYGYTF. CDR3 DNA sequence: TGTGCCACCAGCAGAGAAGGATGGAGCCTTAACTATGGCTACACCTTC.

The chain links TRBV4-3 to TRBJ1-5; a weak D match, TRBD1 (5 bases). The CDR3 runs to 16 residues. V was trimmed by 2 bases and J by 4 bases, leaving 15 bases between them. Germline V CDR1 and CDR2: LGHNA, YSLEER. This CDR3 is CASSQTLQGWNQPQHF. The CDR3 DNA sequence: TGCGCCAGCAGCCAAACTCTCCAGGGATGGAATCAGCCCCAGCATTTT.

The chain couples TRBV4-1 to TRBJ2-3; the D is unclear. The V gene lost 2 bases and the J gene lost 5 bases, with 8 bases spanning the gap. The length of the CDR3 is 13 residues. Germline assignment: CDR1 MGHRA and CDR2 YSYEKL. The CDR3 loop reads CASSQYTRDTQYF. CDR3 coding DNA: TGCGCCAGCAGCCAATATACGAGAGATACGCAGTATTTT.

This clone was seen more than once but under ten times. This chain joins TRBV2 and TRBJ1-1; possible D gene TRBD1, 6 bases. From germline, CDR1 is SNHLY and CDR2 FYNNEI. The CDR3 runs to 15 residues. Trimming removed 6 bases at V and 7 bases at J, with 21 bases between. For the CDR3, the DNA is TGTGCCAGCAGGATAACCGCCGGGACACACCTTGAAGCTTTCTTT. It translates to CASRITAGTHLEAFF.

V usage is TRBV28 and J usage is TRBJ1-3, with D unclear. Looked up from germline, CDR1 is MDHEN and CDR2 is SYDVKM. This CDR3 comprises 14 residues. Trimming took off 3 bases at V and 1 base at J, with 7 bases between the two ends. For the CDR3, the DNA is TGTGCCAGCAGTTTTCCCGGGTCTGGAAACACCATATATTTT. Encoded protein: CASSFPGSGNTIYF.

The V and J genes are TRBV6-5 and TRBJ2-7, with D possibly called TRBD1 or TRBD2 (5 bases each). The CDR3 has 14 residues. Germline lookup yields CDR1 MNHEY and CDR2 SVGAGI. V was shortened by 3 bases and J by 3 bases, with 12 bases between the two germline ends. CDR3 protein: CASSYGGPFYEQYF. CDR3 DNA sequence: TGTGCCAGCAGTTATGGGGGACCGTTCTACGAGCAGTACTTC.

The gene calls are TRBV28 and TRBJ2-2, with D possibly being TRBD2 (5 bases). The V gene's germline CDR1 is MDHEN and CDR2 SYDVKM. V lost 3 bases and J lost 8, with 13 bases in between. The CDR3 consists of 14 residues. Here the CDR3 DNA reads TGTGCCAGCAGTTTGCGAGGGCCACTGGGGGAGCTGTTTTTT. This codes for CASSLRGPLGELFF.